The 4 T cell receptor beta chains below come from one sample, sequenced in a study of regulatory T cells in long-lasting Graves disease. Time point noted: newly diagnosed GD, antithyroid drugs for less than 3 months. Scientists built the TCR library using RNA that was extracted from PBMCs. For TCR beta, libraries came from iRepertoire HTBI primers and Arm-PCR of CDR3 regions. TCRdb re-derived calls from the multiplex PCR reads in MiXCR, one entry per CDR3 protein. In the table there are fewer than 650,000 distinct CDR3 sequences, 15% to 20% of which are singletons. The data were also submitted as part of a second study, on T cells in Graves' hyperthyroidism and ophthalmopathy.

This material consisted of peripheral blood mononuclear cells (PBMCs), taken at new diagnosis, from a patient treated with antithyroid drugs. The receptors shown here come from a woman in her thirties with Graves disease.

Only a few counts were recorded for this clonotype. This chain links TRBV12-3 or TRBV12-4 with TRBJ2-7, with TRBD1 matching 7 bases. This CDR3 has 12 residues. V lost 5 bases and J lost 6; bases outside the gene matches: 4. The CDR3 loop is CASSDRVGEQYF. CDR3 coding DNA: TGTGCCAGCAGTGACAGGGTGGGCGAGCAGTACTTC.

Of note for this clonotype: A much larger clone sits a single nucleotide away, making a read error possible. As the CDR3 is not closed by the conserved phenylalanine or tryptophan, this likely results from a read error. The gene calls are TRBV28 and TRBJ1-6; no clear D. V lost 7 bases and J 7 bases, leaving 14 bases between the germline ends. There are 14 residues in the CDR3. Germline V gene sequence: CDR1 MDHEN, CDR2 SYDVKM. In nucleotides, the CDR3 is TGTGCCAGCACCTTCGTGCGGAAGAATTCACCCCTCCACCTT. This translates into CASTFVRKNSPLHL.

The V gene is TRBV2, the J gene TRBJ1-1; tentative D call: TRBD1 (6 bases). The CDR3 consists of 11 residues. Germline CDR1 is SNHLY and CDR2 is FYNNEI. V shed 8 bases and J shed 12 bases, with 16 bases lying between them. CDR3 DNA: TGTGCCAGCTCCCTGGGACAAAGAACTTTCTTT. This codes for CASSLGQRTFF.

The V gene is TRBV14, the J gene TRBJ2-5; 7 bases map to TRBD2. The junction had 15 bases not matched to a gene; V was cut back by 0 bases and J by 11 bases. The CDR3 has 16 residues. Germline loops: CDR1 SGHDN, CDR2 FVKESK. CDR3 DNA: TGTGCCAGCAGCCAAGATAGTTCGGGCCTAGCGGTTAAGCAGTACTTC. As protein: CASSQDSSGLAVKQYF.